Here is one T cell receptor (beta chain) with its context. No antigen is known for it. This entry belongs to a study of T cells in localized non-small cell lung cancer. Study observations and caveats: Patients showing higher blood T cell density tended to see longer overall survival. Sequence data derive from only one tumor region, so heterogeneity remains possible. Uninvolved adjacent lung showed peak T cell clonality, exceeding tumor. A median approximately 57 of the top 100 tumor clones appeared in adjacent lung.

Germline V gene sequence: CDR1 ENHRY, CDR2 SYGVKD. The CDR3 has 16 residues. V shed 2 bases and J shed 0 bases, with 11 bases lying between them. Profiled with immunoSEQ multiplex PCR; TCRdb holds only in-frame clones, not every one. The sample contains over 25,000 clones, around 82% of which appear only once. The sequence was collected from a male donor aged 60 or over with stage II squamous cell lung carcinoma. This chain connects TRBV10-3 to TRBJ1-3; D call uncertain. The source was peripheral blood, collected before any cancer treatment. Here the CDR3 DNA reads TGTGCCATCAGTGAGCCCCGCGGCTCCTCTGGAAACACCATATATTTT. It translates to CAISEPRGSSGNTIYF.